The rows below give T cell receptor beta chains drawn from one sample of a study of T-cell reconstitution after alpha-beta-depleted transplantation in children. TCRdb recomputed calls from the PCR reads with MiXCR, one row per CDR3 protein. The data contain approximately 400,000 distinct CDR3 sequences, approximately 11% of them seen just once; the ten biggest clones take up 4.5% to 6.5%. The sequenced sample was PBMCs from the stem cell graft donor, obtained from the stem cell graft. All receptors come from a human donor who donated a stem cell graft to a child with acute myeloid leukemia. Each CDR3 is given with its conserved first and last residue. Fields, in order: CDR3 DNA, CDR3 protein, V gene, clone size, J gene, D gene. A D gene is named only where the DNA matches it firmly. Expanded clones are given a class, and other clones once, few, many or no size at all.

TGCAGCGTTGCTCCGACAGGGGATGAGCAGTTCTTC CSVAPTGDEQFF TRBV29-1 - TRBJ2-1 TRBD1
TGCAGTGCTAGATTTCGGGAGTTTGAATATGAGCAGTTCTTC CSARFREFEYEQFF TRBV20-1 - TRBJ2-1 -
TGTGCCAGCAGTGCTCCCGGGACTGGAAACACCATATATTTT CASSAPGTGNTIYF TRBV7-9 - TRBJ1-3 -
TGTGCCAGCAGCGTAGTAGCAGGGGGGAGAGCAGATACGCAGTATTTT CASSVVAGGRADTQYF TRBV9 few TRBJ2-3 -
TGCAGCGGGGACAGGGGGCAGGGTGGCAATGAGCAGTTCTTC CSGDRGQGGNEQFF TRBV29-1 - TRBJ2-1 TRBD1
TGCGCCAGCAGCCCCTCCGTTCCCTACGAGCAGTACTTC CASSPSVPYEQYF TRBV5-1 few TRBJ2-7 -
TGTGCCAGCAGCGTTAGCGGGAGTGCCCTCGAGCAGTACTTC CASSVSGSALEQYF TRBV9 many TRBJ2-7 TRBD2
TGTGCCAGCAGCTTACGTTGGGGGAGCACAGATACGCAGTATTTT CASSLRWGSTDTQYF TRBV7-3 - TRBJ2-3 -
TGTGCCAGCAGCTTGGATGGACAGGGGAATAATTCACCCCTCCACTTT CASSLDGQGNNSPLHF TRBV7-2 few TRBJ1-6 TRBD1
TGCGCCAGCAGCCAGCAGGGACGGGCTAATGAAAAACTGTTTTTT CASSQQGRANEKLFF TRBV5-1 many TRBJ1-4 -
TGTGCCAGCTTGGGCGGGAGGGCTTTCGAGACCCAGTACTTC CASLGGRAFETQYF TRBV6-2/TRBV6-3 - TRBJ2-5 TRBD2
TGTGCCAGCAGCCAAGAGGCGACAGGAGGTTTCTATGGCTACACCTTC CASSQEATGGFYGYTF TRBV7-2 - TRBJ1-2 -
TGTGCCAGCAGCTTAACCGGGACAGCCCTCTCTGGGGCCAACGTCCTGACTTTC CASSLTGTALSGANVLTF TRBV7-3 many TRBJ2-6 TRBD1
TGTGCCACCAGCAGAGCACCCGTGGCGGCCTCAGGGGGCACAGATACGCAGTATTTT CATSRAPVAASGGTDTQYF TRBV15 - TRBJ2-3 -
TGTGCCAGCAGTTCGACAACCCCCTACGAGCAGTACTTC CASSSTTPYEQYF TRBV12-3/TRBV12-4 few TRBJ2-7 -
TGCGCCAGCAGCTTCTCCCCATCTACAGCGAACACTGAAGCTTTCTTT CASSFSPSTANTEAFF TRBV5-1 many TRBJ1-1 -
TGTGCCAGCAGTGTCCGGGACAGGGGTAGCACCGGGGAGCTGTTTTTT CASSVRDRGSTGELFF TRBV27 few TRBJ2-2 TRBD1
TGCGCCAGCGGAGAGCGTCGCACCGGGGAGCTGTTTTTT CASGERRTGELFF TRBV5-1 - TRBJ2-2 -
TGCAGCGTTGATGGGCCCTCTGGGGCCAACGTCCTGACTTTC CSVDGPSGANVLTF TRBV29-1 - TRBJ2-6 -
TGCGCCAGCAGCTTGGTTGTCAGCCAAGAGACCCAGTACTTC CASSLVVSQETQYF TRBV5-1 few TRBJ2-5 -
TGTGCCAGCAGCCCAGGGGACAGGTCACCGGGGGGCTACACCTTC CASSPGDRSPGGYTF TRBV5-8 few TRBJ1-2 TRBD1
TGTGCCAGCAGTTACTCGATGTCGGGTAGCTCCTACAATGAGCAGTTCTTC CASSYSMSGSSYNEQFF TRBV6-5 - TRBJ2-1 -
TGTGCCAGCAGCTTGGTGGGAGGAAACACAGATACGCAGTATTTT CASSLVGGNTDTQYF TRBV5-5 many TRBJ2-3 -
TGTGCCAGCAGCCGTTCGGGACAGCAGCCCCAGCATTTT CASSRSGQQPQHF TRBV5-5 - TRBJ1-5 TRBD1
TGCGCCAGCAGCCATAGTTCTTTCTACGAGCAGTACTTC CASSHSSFYEQYF TRBV4-1 - TRBJ2-7 -
TGTGCCAGCTCACCTCATTCCGACAGGGACAATTCACCCCTCCACTTT CASSPHSDRDNSPLHF TRBV18 - TRBJ1-6 TRBD1
TGTGCCAGCAGCTTAACTAGAACGTCTTACAATGAGCAGTTCTTC CASSLTRTSYNEQFF TRBV7-3 - TRBJ2-1 -
TGTGCCAGCAGCTACTCTGCTGGGGAACAGTACTTC CASSYSAGEQYF TRBV7-2 few TRBJ2-7 -
TGCAGTGCCCAGGGACTAGCGGGAAGTCTCGACGAGCAGTACTTC CSAQGLAGSLDEQYF TRBV20-1 few TRBJ2-7 TRBD2
TGTGCCAGCACCAACCTCGGCCTCAGCACAGATACGCAGTATTTT CASTNLGLSTDTQYF TRBV6-1 few TRBJ2-3 -
TGTGCCATCAGGGGGGAGACCTATGGCTACACCTTC CAIRGETYGYTF TRBV6-5 - TRBJ1-2 TRBD1
TGCAGTGCTAGTCCTCATCGACTGCGCACCGGGGAGCTGTTTTTT CSASPHRLRTGELFF TRBV20-1 - TRBJ2-2 -
TGCAGCGTTCCTGACAGTAGCGGGACAGGGTTACATGAGCAGTTCTTC CSVPDSSGTGLHEQFF TRBV29-1 - TRBJ2-1 -
TGTGCCAGCAGCTCCCCCCCAGGGACAGGGCCAGATACGCAGTATTTT CASSSPPGTGPDTQYF TRBV7-2 - TRBJ2-3 TRBD1
TGTGCCGTACAGCGGGGTAGCAATCAGCCCCAGCATTTT CAVQRGSNQPQHF TRBV10-3 - TRBJ1-5 -
TGTGCCAGCAGCCAAGCCGGACAGGGAGGGGCAGATACGCAGTATTTT CASSQAGQGGADTQYF TRBV3-1 few TRBJ2-3 -
TGTGCCAGCAGCTTATTGGGGCCTGAAGCTTTCTTT CASSLLGPEAFF TRBV11-2 few TRBJ1-1 -
TGCGCCAGCAGCTTATCCGGTGACAATGAAAAACTGTTTTTT CASSLSGDNEKLFF TRBV5-1 - TRBJ1-4 -
TGCAGTGCTAGTTACTCGAGGGGGCGAGGAAACATTCAGTACTTC CSASYSRGRGNIQYF TRBV20-1 few TRBJ2-4 TRBD1
TGTGCCTGCAGCCCGACTAGCGGGGCCTACAATGAGCAGTTCTTC CACSPTSGAYNEQFF TRBV7-3 - TRBJ2-1 TRBD2
TGCAGCGTCATGTATGTAGCCAAAAACATTCAGTACTTC CSVMYVAKNIQYF TRBV29-1 few TRBJ2-4 -
TGCGCCAGCAGCTCGTCAGGGGGCGCAGGGCAGCCCCAGCATTTT CASSSSGGAGQPQHF TRBV5-1 - TRBJ1-5 TRBD1
TGTGCCAGCAGGACAGACCCCGGGACAGAGACATATCCCTCCTACGAGCAGTACTTC CASRTDPGTETYPSYEQYF TRBV6-2/TRBV6-3 - TRBJ2-7 TRBD1
TGTGCCAGCAGTACATATGGGGTCCGCACAGATACGCAGTATTTT CASSTYGVRTDTQYF TRBV9 - TRBJ2-3 -
TGTGCCAGCAGCCCGGGACAGAATGAAGCTTTCTTT CASSPGQNEAFF TRBV6-5 - TRBJ1-1 TRBD1
TGCGCCAGCAGCTTGGCGGGGGCGGCCACCGGGGAGCTGTTTTTT CASSLAGAATGELFF TRBV5-1 - TRBJ2-2 -
TGTGCCTGGAGTGCAGGACAGGGGCAGCCCCAGCATTTT CAWSAGQGQPQHF TRBV30 few TRBJ1-5 TRBD1
TGCGCCAGCAGCTTCCGGGACCCCATCCAAGAGACCCAGTACTTC CASSFRDPIQETQYF TRBV5-1 - TRBJ2-5 -